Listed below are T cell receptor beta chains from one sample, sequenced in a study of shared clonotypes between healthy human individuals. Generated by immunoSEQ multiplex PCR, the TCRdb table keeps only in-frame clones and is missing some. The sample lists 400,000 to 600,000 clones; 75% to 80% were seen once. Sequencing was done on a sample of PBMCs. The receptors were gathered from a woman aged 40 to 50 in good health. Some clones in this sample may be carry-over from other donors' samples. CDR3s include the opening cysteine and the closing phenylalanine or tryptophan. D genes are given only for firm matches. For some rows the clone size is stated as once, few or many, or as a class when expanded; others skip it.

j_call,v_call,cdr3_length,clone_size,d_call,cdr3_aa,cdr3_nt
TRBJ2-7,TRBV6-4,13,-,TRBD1,CATKPGTDYEQYF,TGTGCCACCAAGCCCGGGACAGATTACGAGCAGTACTTC
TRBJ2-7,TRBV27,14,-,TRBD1,CARVRQGFSYEQYF,TGTGCCAGAGTACGACAGGGGTTCTCCTACGAGCAGTACTTC
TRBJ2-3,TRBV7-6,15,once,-,CASSLDPRGTDTQYF,TGTGCCAGCAGCTTAGACCCCCGGGGCACAGATACGCAGTATTTT
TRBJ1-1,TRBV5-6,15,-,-,CASSLGGLQNTEAFF,TGTGCCAGCAGCTTAGGTGGCCTCCAGAACACTGAAGCTTTCTTT
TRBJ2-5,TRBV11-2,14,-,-,CASSLGRIQETQYF,TGTGCCAGCAGCTTAGGCAGGATCCAAGAGACCCAGTACTTC
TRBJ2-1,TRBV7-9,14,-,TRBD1,CASSFRARGNEQFF,TGTGCCAGCAGCTTTCGCGCCAGGGGGAATGAGCAGTTCTTC
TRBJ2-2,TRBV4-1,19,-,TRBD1,CASSQGFYSGQGGAGELFF,TGCGCCAGCAGCCAAGGCTTTTATTCGGGACAGGGGGGCGCCGGGGAGCTGTTTTTT
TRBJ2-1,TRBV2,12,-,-,CASSELGNEQFF,TGTGCCAGCAGTGAACTTGGGAATGAGCAGTTCTTC
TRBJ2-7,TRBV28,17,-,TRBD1,CASSPPGTGDYSYEQYF,TGTGCCAGCAGTCCCCCCGGGACAGGGGACTACTCCTACGAGCAGTACTTC
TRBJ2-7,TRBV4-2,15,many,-,CASSQDSGAAYEQYF,TGTGCCAGCAGCCAAGATAGCGGAGCGGCCTACGAGCAGTACTTC
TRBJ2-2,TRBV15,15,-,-,CATSRDPGNTGELFF,TGTGCCACCAGCAGAGATCCCGGGAACACCGGGGAGCTGTTTTTT
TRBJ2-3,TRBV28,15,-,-,CASTQGSYVTDTQYF,TGTGCCAGCACCCAGGGCTCCTACGTGACAGATACGCAGTATTTT
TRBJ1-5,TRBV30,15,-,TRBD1,CAWRPKGQGDQPQHF,TGTGCCTGGAGGCCAAAGGGACAGGGAGATCAGCCCCAGCATTTT
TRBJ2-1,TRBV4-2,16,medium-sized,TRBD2,CASSQAASGSFHEQFF,TGTGCCAGCAGCCAAGCGGCTAGCGGGAGTTTCCATGAGCAGTTCTTC
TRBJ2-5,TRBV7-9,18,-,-,CASSLGLEQGGYQETQYF,TGTGCCAGCAGCTTAGGGCTCGAACAGGGAGGGTACCAAGAGACCCAGTACTTC